The present entry profiles one TCR beta chain with its context. This sample is drawn from a study of T cell changes during pregnancy in multiple sclerosis. The germline CDR1 and CDR2 sequences are MNHEY and SVGAGI. Trimming removed 2 bases from V and 3 bases from J, with 13 bases in between. The CDR3 contains 15 residues. Method: immunoSEQ multiplex PCR; TCRdb's copy keeps in-frame clones and lacks some. The sample has about 110,000 clones; 80% to 95% are singletons. This clonotype was obtained from a female donor with multiple sclerosis, enrolled in a pregnancy study. The sample in question was peripheral blood, obtained in the third trimester of pregnancy. The rearrangement uses TRBV6-5 and TRBJ1-2; no clear D. CDR3 nucleotide sequence: TGTGCCAGCAGTTACGGCGGGCGGCCAGACTATGGCTACACCTTC. Amino acids: CASSYGGRPDYGYTF.